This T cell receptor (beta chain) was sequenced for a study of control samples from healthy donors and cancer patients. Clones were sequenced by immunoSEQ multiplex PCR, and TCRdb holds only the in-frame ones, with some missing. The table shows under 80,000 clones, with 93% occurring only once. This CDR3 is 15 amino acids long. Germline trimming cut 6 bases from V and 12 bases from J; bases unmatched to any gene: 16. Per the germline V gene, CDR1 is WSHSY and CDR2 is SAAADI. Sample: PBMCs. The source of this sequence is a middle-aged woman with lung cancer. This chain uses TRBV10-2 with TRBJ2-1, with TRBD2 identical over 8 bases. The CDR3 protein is CASSPTPGGSSGQFF. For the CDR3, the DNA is TGCGCCAGCAGCCCCACGCCGGGGGGGTCGTCAGGGCAGTTCTTC.